This TCR beta chain appears in the sequencing data of a study of T cell responses to AZD1222 COVID-19 vaccine. Notes on the study in general: The donor group comprised mostly white British people and more females; the analysis possibly underestimated clonal diversity. When two AZD1222 doses had been given, Spike-specific TCR breadth and depth rose. After the peak T cell response, and only then, were repertoires sampled. Spike-spanning, vaccine-associated CD4 TCRs were dominant at 160-218 and 743-854.

The CDR3 sequence is 16 residues long. V gave up 5 bases and J gave up 0 bases, with 16 bases separating them. Germline values: CDR1 MRHNA, CDR2 SNTAGT. Repertoires were generated with immunoSEQ multiplex PCR, while TCRdb's copy carries only in-frame clones and drops some. The data hold under 200,000 clones, with roughly nine tenths observed a single time. In the case of this clone: The antigen is undetermined.

The TCR sequence derives from an adult who received the MenACWY meningococcal vaccine as a control. The chain employs TRBV6-4 and TRBJ1-1, with D maybe TRBD1 (6 bases). The sample in question was peripheral blood, obtained 28 days after the second dose of the MenACWY control vaccine. For the CDR3, the DNA is TGTGCCAGCAGTCCTACAGGGACTCGGGTGAACACTGAAGCTTTCTTT. The encoded protein is CASSPTGTRVNTEAFF.